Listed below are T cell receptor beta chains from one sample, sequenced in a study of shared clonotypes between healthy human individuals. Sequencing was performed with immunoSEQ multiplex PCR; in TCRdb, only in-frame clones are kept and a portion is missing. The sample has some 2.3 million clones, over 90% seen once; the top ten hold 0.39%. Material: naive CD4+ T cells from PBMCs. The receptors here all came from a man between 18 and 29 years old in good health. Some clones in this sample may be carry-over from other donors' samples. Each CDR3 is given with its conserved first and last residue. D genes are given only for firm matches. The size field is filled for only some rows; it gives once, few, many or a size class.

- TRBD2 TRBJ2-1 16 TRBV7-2 TGTGCCAGCAGCTTAAGGAGACTAGCGGGTTACAATGAGCAGTTCTTC CASSLRRLAGYNEQFF
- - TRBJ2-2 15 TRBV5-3 TGTGCCAGAAGGAGGGCAGCGCAAGACACCGGGGAGCTGTTTTTT CARRRAAQDTGELFF
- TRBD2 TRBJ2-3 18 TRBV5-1 TGCGCCAGCAGCACCGGGACTAGCGGGGGTCCTAGCACAGATACGCAGTATTTT CASSTGTSGGPSTDTQYF
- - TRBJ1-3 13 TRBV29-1 TGCAGCGCACGGGAGTTCGCGGGAAACACCATATATTTT CSAREFAGNTIYF
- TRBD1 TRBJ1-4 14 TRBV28 TGTGCCAGCAGTTTAGGACAGGTTAATGAAAAACTGTTTTTT CASSLGQVNEKLFF
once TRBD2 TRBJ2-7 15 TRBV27 TGTGCCAGCAGTTTAACCCCTAGCGGGAGCTACGAGCAGTACTTC CASSLTPSGSYEQYF
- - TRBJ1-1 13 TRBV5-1 TGCGCCAGCAGCATTGACAATACGATTGAGGCTTTCTTT CASSIDNTIEAFF
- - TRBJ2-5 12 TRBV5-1 TGCGCCAGCAGCTTACTTGGGGAGACCCAGTACTTC CASSLLGETQYF
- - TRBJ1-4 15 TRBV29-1 TGCAGCGTTGAAAATGTCGGCGGATTAAATGAAAAACTGTTTTTT CSVENVGGLNEKLFF
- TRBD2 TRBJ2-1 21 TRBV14 TGTGCCAGCAGCCACTCCGGGACTAGCGGGAGGGCCTTCTATATTGACAATGAGCAGTTCTTC CASSHSGTSGRAFYIDNEQFF
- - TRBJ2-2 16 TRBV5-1 TGCGCCAGCAGCATAGGATTTAGCGGGAACACCGGGGAGCTGTTTTTT CASSIGFSGNTGELFF
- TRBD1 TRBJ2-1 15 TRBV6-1 TGTGCCAGCAGTGAATTGGGACAGGGCTACAATGAGCAGTTCTTC CASSELGQGYNEQFF
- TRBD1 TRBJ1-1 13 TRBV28 TGTGCCAGCAGTTTCCCAGGGGGCACTGAAGCTTTCTTT CASSFPGGTEAFF
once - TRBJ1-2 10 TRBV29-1 TGCAGCGTTCTCTTCTATGGCTACACCTTC CSVLFYGYTF
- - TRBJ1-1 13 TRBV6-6 TGTGCCAGCAGCCCCCCAGGGGTGACTGAAGCTTTCTTT CASSPPGVTEAFF
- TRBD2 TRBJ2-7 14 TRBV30 TGTGCCTGCACGACCGGGACTAGCGTATACGAGCAGTACTTC CACTTGTSVYEQYF
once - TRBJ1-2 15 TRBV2 TGTGCCAGCAGTGAAGAGACAGGACCAATCTATGGCTACACCTTC CASSEETGPIYGYTF
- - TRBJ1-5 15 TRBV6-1 TGTGCCAGCAGTGAAGCTACGTCCCGCAATCAGCCCCAGCATTTT CASSEATSRNQPQHF
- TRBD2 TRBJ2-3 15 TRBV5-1 TGCGCCAGCAGCTTATCAAGAGCGGGAGTTGATACGCAGTATTTT CASSLSRAGVDTQYF
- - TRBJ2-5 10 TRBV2 TGTGCCAGCAGTGAAGTGGACAGTCACTTC CASSEVDSHF
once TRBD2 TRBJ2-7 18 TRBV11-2 TGTGCCAGCAGCTTAGATCTAATGGGGCTAGCGGGAGCTTACGAGCAGTACTTC CASSLDLMGLAGAYEQYF
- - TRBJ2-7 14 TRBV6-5 TGTGCCAGCAGTTACTCGACAGATACCTACGAGCAGTACTTC CASSYSTDTYEQYF
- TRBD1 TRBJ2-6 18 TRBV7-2 TGTGCCAGCACCTACATGCAGGGGGCGCATTCTGGGGCCAACGTCCTGACTTTC CASTYMQGAHSGANVLTF
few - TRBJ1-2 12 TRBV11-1 TGTGCCAGCAGCGAAAGTAATAGGGGCTACACCTTC CASSESNRGYTF
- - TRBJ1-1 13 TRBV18 TGTGCCAGCTCACTACAGGGAAACACTGAAGCTTTCTTT CASSLQGNTEAFF
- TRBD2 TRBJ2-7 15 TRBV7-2 TGTGCCAGCAGCTCTGGGACTAGCGGATTCTACGAGCAGTACTTC CASSSGTSGFYEQYF
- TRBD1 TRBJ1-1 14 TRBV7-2 TGTGCCAGCAGCTCCACAGGGGGCCGGACTGAAGCTTTCTTT CASSSTGGRTEAFF
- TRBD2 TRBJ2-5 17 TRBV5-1 TGCGCCAGCAGCCACGGACTAGCGGGGATACTCCAAGAGACCCAGTACTTC CASSHGLAGILQETQYF
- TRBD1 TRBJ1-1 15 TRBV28 TGTGCCATCGACTTCCAGGGACAGGGGAAAACTGAAGCTTTCTTT CAIDFQGQGKTEAFF
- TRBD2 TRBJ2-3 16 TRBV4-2 TGTGCCAGCAGCCCTTTAGCGGGAGGAGGGACAGATACGCAGTATTTT CASSPLAGGGTDTQYF
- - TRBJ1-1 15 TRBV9 TGTGCCAGCAGCGTAGCCCCCAGGGAAGACACTGAAGCTTTCTTT CASSVAPREDTEAFF
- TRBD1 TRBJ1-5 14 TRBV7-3 TGTGCCAGCAGCCCCGGGACAGTAGGGCAGCCCCAGCATTTT CASSPGTVGQPQHF
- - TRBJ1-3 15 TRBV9 TGTGCCAGCAGCGCGGGGGACGGATCTGGAAACACCATATATTTT CASSAGDGSGNTIYF
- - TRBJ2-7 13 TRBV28 TGTGCCAGCTCGGGGCCCTCCTCCTTCACCAGGCCCTTC CASSGPSSFTRPF
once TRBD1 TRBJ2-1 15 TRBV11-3 TGTGCCAGCAGCCCACCGGGACAGGGGTACAATGAGCAGTTCTTC CASSPPGQGYNEQFF
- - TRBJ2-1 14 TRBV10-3 TGTGCCATCAGTAGAGCACTAGAGTTAACTGAGCAGTTCTTC CAISRALELTEQFF
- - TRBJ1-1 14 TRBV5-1 TGCGCCAGCAGCTTAGAATTTCAGTACACTGAAGCTTTCTTT CASSLEFQYTEAFF
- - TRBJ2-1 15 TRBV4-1 TGCGCCTGCGGGTCCGGGACGGCAGCCTACAATGAGCAGTTCTTC CACGSGTAAYNEQFF
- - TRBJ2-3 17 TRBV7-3 TGTGCCAGCAGCCCGATGTTGGGGACTTCTGCCACAGATACGCAGTATTTT CASSPMLGTSATDTQYF
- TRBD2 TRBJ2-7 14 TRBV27 TGTGCCACCGCCCCGGAGGGCGGGAGGTGGGAGCAGTACTTC CATAPEGGRWEQYF
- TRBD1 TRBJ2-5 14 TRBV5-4 TGTGCCAGCAGCCCGGGGACAGTGCAAGAGACCCAGTACTTC CASSPGTVQETQYF
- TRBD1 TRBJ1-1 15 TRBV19 TGTGCCAGTAGTTTTTATCGGGACAGTAGACCAGGAGCTTTCTTT CASSFYRDSRPGAFF
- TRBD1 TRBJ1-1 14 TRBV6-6 TGTGCCAGCTTTTCCGGACAGGGGAACACTGAAGCTTTCTTT CASFSGQGNTEAFF
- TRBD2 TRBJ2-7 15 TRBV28 TGTGCCAGCAGTTTATCGGGCGGCGGGGGCTACGAGCAGTACTTC CASSLSGGGGYEQYF
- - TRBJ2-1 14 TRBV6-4 TGTGCCAGCAGTGCAAGCGGCTACCGGCATGAGCAGTTCTTC CASSASGYRHEQFF
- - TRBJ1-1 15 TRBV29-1 TGCAGCGCCGCGCCTGGGGGCCTGGTGAAATTTGGAGCTTTCTTT CSAAPGGLVKFGAFF
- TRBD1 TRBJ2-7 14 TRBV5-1 TGCGCCAGCAGCTTTACGGGACAGAACTACGAGCAGTACTTC CASSFTGQNYEQYF
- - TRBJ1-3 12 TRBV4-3 TGCGCCAGCAGCCAAGATCGCCGGTCCATATATTTT CASSQDRRSIYF
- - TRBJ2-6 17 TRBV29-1 TGCAGCGTGGCTGTCGGTGGGCCACTCTCTGGGGCCAACGTCCTGACTTTC CSVAVGGPLSGANVLTF
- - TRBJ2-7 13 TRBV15 TGTGCCACCAGCAGAGATGTTGGGGACGAGCAGTACTTC CATSRDVGDEQYF
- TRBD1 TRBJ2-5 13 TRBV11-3 TGTGCCAGCAGCCCGGACAGGGGGGAGACCCAGTACTTC CASSPDRGETQYF
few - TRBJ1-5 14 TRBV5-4 TGTGCCAGCAGCGTAGACAGCGGCAATCAGCCCCAGCATTTT CASSVDSGNQPQHF